These 16 T cell receptor beta chains came from one sample sequenced in a study of blood T cell repertoires in COVID-19. TCRdb's table, derived via immunoSEQ multiplex PCR, lists solely in-frame clones and lacks some. This sample has hundreds of thousands of clones, with approximately 86% found just once. Sample: peripheral blood. These receptors all come from an older woman with COVID-19, enrolled during active disease.

As to this clone: At one of its ends the junction is not consistent with the germline gene, which may arise from a read error. The chain employs TRBV30 and TRBJ1-2; D is ambiguous. Germline V lookup: CDR1 GTSNPN, CDR2 SVGIG (reference sequence). CDR3 length: 15 amino acids. In DNA form, the CDR3 reads TGTGCCTGGAGTGTACTTCCGACACTTAACCATGGCTACACCTTC. Residues: CAWSVLPTLNHGYTF. The complete variable domain, with remaining parts taken from reference TRBV30 and TRBJ1-2, reads SQTIHQWPATLVQPVGSPLSLECTVEGTSNPNLYWYRQAAGRGLQLLFYSVGIGQISSEVPQNLSASRPQDRQFILSSKKLLLSDSGFYLCAWSVLPTLNHGYTFGSGTRLTVV.

V gene TRBV7-2 combines with J gene TRBJ2-7; D might be TRBD1 (6 bases). The CDR3 has 15 amino acids. Trimming stripped 4 bases from V and 2 bases from J, with 15 bases between. CDR1 SGHTA and CDR2 FQGNSA come from the germline V gene. The CDR3 DNA follows: TGTGCCAGCAGCTCCCCGACAGGCTTCGCCTACGAGCAGTACTTC. Its protein is CASSSPTGFAYEQYF.

This clone occurred many times. The chain combines TRBV9 with TRBJ1-1; 9 bases are a match to TRBD1. Germline-derived CDR1 and CDR2 are SGDLS and YYNGEE. The CDR3 is made up of 13 amino acids. V was pared by 0 bases and J by 11 bases, with 5 bases of the junction left unmatched. The CDR3 region has the DNA TGTGCCAGCAGCGTAGCTGGGGACAGGGTGGCTTTCTTT. Residues: CASSVAGDRVAFF.

Here the CDR3 DNA reads TGCAGTACTTACCTGAACACTGAAGCTTTCTTT. Translated, it gives CSTYLNTEAFF. The chain is built from TRBV20-1 and TRBJ1-1; D gene ambiguous. CDR1 is DFQATT and CDR2 is SNEGSKA in the germline V gene (reference sequence). Trimming cost V 8 bases and J 0 bases, with 7 bases left between them. The CDR3 contains 11 residues.

The V call is TRBV7-6, the J call TRBJ2-1; D possibly corresponds to TRBD1 (5 bases). This CDR3 has 14 residues. With 5 bases removed from V and 7 bases from J, the gap between germline ends came to 15 bases. Germline CDR1 reads SGHVS; CDR2 reads FNYEAQ. The CDR3 region has the DNA TGTGCCAGCAGCCACCTGGGGCTCCGGAATGAGCAGTTCTTC. Translated: CASSHLGLRNEQFF.

The chain joins TRBV7-9 to TRBJ1-3, with D unclear. CDR3 length: 14 amino acids. Trimming removed 5 bases at V and 4 bases at J, with 12 bases between. Germline CDR1 reads SEHNR; CDR2 reads FQNEAQ (reference sequence). The CDR3 DNA reads TGTGCCAGCAGCCAGGCACGTGGGGGAAACACCATATATTTT. This translates into CASSQARGGNTIYF.

CDR3 in DNA: TGTGCCAGCAGCTTCAGACTAGCGGGGGCGGGGAGTAGCCAAGAGACCCAGTACTTC. The encoded protein is CASSFRLAGAGSSQETQYF. The J gene is TRBJ2-5, the V gene TRBV7-8; 12 bases align to TRBD2. V lost 3 bases and J lost 1; bases outside the gene matches: 12. Germline CDR1 reads SGHVS; CDR2 reads FQNEAQ. CDR3 length: 19 residues.

The V and J genes are TRBV6-2 or TRBV6-3 and TRBJ2-5; 12 nucleotides match TRBD1. Germline V gene lookup returns CDR1 MNHEY and CDR2 SVGEGT. The CDR3 extends over 15 amino acids. J lost 5 bases, V lost 4 bases, and 5 bases had no gene match. The CDR3 bases are TGTGCCAGCAGTTCGGGACAGGGGGCTCCGGAGACCCAGTACTTC. Residues: CASSSGQGAPETQYF.

The chain uses TRBV6-5 and TRBJ2-1; 9 bases align to TRBD2. Germline V lookup: CDR1 MNHEY, CDR2 SVGAGI. The CDR3 covers 16 residues. J gave up 2 bases and V 3 bases, and 5 bases lay outside the gene matches. The CDR3 coding sequence is TGTGCCAGCAGTTATTCGCGGGGGGGCGCCTACAATGAGCAGTTCTTC. Protein product: CASSYSRGGAYNEQFF.

The rearrangement links TRBV7-9 to TRBJ1-2, with D perhaps matching TRBD1 (6 bases). CDR3 length: 13 amino acids. Trimming left V 1 base short and J 6 bases short, with 9 bases between. Germline CDR1 SEHNR, CDR2 FQNEAQ (reference sequence). CDR3 DNA: TGTGCCAGCAGCTTAGAAGGGGGACATGGCTACACCTTC. It is translated as CASSLEGGHGYTF.

V gene TRBV4-1 combines with J gene TRBJ1-2; D gene uncertain. Germline V gene data show CDR1 as MGHRA and CDR2 as YSYEKL. This CDR3 has 15 residues. With 0 bases removed from V and 4 bases from J, the gap between germline ends came to 12 bases. The CDR3 reads CASSQDILDFYGYTF. In nucleotides, the CDR3 is TGCGCCAGCAGCCAAGATATCTTGGACTTCTATGGCTACACCTTC.

This clone was seen once. The rearrangement joins TRBV11-2 to TRBJ1-2; 8 nucleotides match TRBD1. The germline CDR1 and CDR2 sequences are SGHAT and FQNNGV. V was pared by 1 base and J by 7 bases, with 2 bases of the junction left unmatched. The CDR3 is 13 residues long. CDR3 residues: CASSLGQGFGYTF. DNA for the CDR3: TGTGCCAGCAGCTTAGGACAGGGGTTTGGCTACACCTTC.

The chain has TRBV10-3 and TRBJ1-2; 12 nucleotides line up with TRBD1. V shed 6 bases and J 5 bases; nucleotides not matched to a gene: 4. Germline CDR1 reads ENHRY; CDR2 reads SYGVKD. This CDR3 region has 14 residues. The CDR3 DNA is TGTGCCATCAGCCGGGACAGGGGGCGTTATGGCTACACCTTC. Amino acids: CAISRDRGRYGYTF.

V usage is TRBV24-1 and J usage is TRBJ1-5; possible D gene TRBD1, 6 bases. The CDR3 extends over 15 amino acids. Germline V gene sequence: CDR1 KGHDR, CDR2 SFDVKD. V lost 4 bases, J lost 6 bases, and 15 bases lay in between. In nucleotides, the CDR3 is TGTGCCACCAGTGAACCCGACAGGAGACTTCAGCCCCAGCATTTT. It translates to CATSEPDRRLQPQHF.

Concerning this clone itself: Distinct nucleotide sequences in the sample also encode this CDR3. The chain is built from TRBV12-3 or TRBV12-4 and TRBJ1-2, with 7 nucleotides matching TRBD1. The CDR3 runs 13 residues. V shed 4 bases, J shed 4 bases, and the junction held 3 bases outside the gene matches. CDR3 protein: CASSSTGSYGYTF. CDR3 in DNA: TGTGCCAGCAGTTCGACAGGGTCCTATGGCTACACCTTC.

The chain is built from TRBV9 and TRBJ2-3; 11 bases agree with TRBD2. Unmatched junction bases numbered 2, after V lost 1 base and J lost 4 bases. This CDR3 spans 15 amino acids. CDR1 is SGDLS, CDR2 YYNGEE, per germline. CDR3 DNA sequence: TGTGCCAGCAGCGTAATAGCGGGGGGGGCAGATACGCAGTATTTT. Amino acids: CASSVIAGGADTQYF.